The 25 T cell receptor beta chains in this list originate from one sample, sequenced in a study of cytomegalovirus exposure and HLA in healthy donors. This table comes from immunoSEQ multiplex PCR, and its TCRdb copy is limited to in-frame clones, with some not included. The repertoire holds approximately 60,000 clones, with about 92% as singletons. Source material: PBMCs. Receptors originate from a young woman in good health and CMV-seronegative.

This clone was counted a single time. The rearrangement uses TRBV5-1 and TRBJ1-2; tentatively, D is TRBD1 (5 bases). Germline lookup yields CDR1 SGHRS and CDR2 YFSETQ. This CDR3 contains 11 residues. The V and J ends lost 4 bases and 6 bases respectively, with 7 bases between them. The CDR3 protein is CASSPGDGYTF. The CDR3, as DNA: TGCGCCAGCAGCCCGGGGGATGGCTACACCTTC.

The gene calls are TRBV28 and TRBJ1-1, with D uncertain. The CDR3 is made up of 15 amino acids. The germline V and J ends were trimmed by 4 bases and 0 bases, with 12 bases remaining between them. The germline V gene has CDR1 MDHEN and CDR2 SYDVKM. The CDR3 DNA reads as TGTGCCAGCAGTTCTCCCCAGCGGATGAACACTGAAGCTTTCTTT. This codes for CASSSPQRMNTEAFF.

The chain is built from TRBV4-2 and TRBJ2-5; weak D call: TRBD1 (7 bases). V gave up 0 bases and J gave up 4 bases, with 18 bases separating them. There are 17 residues in the CDR3. Germline CDR1 LGHNA, CDR2 YNFKEQ. CDR3 in amino acids: CASSQDGDFQGGETQYF. CDR3 sequence (DNA): TGTGCCAGCAGCCAAGATGGGGACTTCCAGGGGGGAGAGACCCAGTACTTC.

This clone was counted once. The rearrangement joins TRBV9 to TRBJ2-1; the match to TRBD1 covers 9 bases. The J segment lost 7 bases and the V segment lost 2 bases, leaving 7 bases of the junction unmatched. The length of the CDR3 is 15 residues. Germline CDR1 reads SGDLS; CDR2 reads YYNGEE. This chain's CDR3 is CASSVSGQGLNEQFF. The CDR3 DNA sequence: TGTGCCAGCAGCGTCAGTGGACAGGGGTTGAATGAGCAGTTCTTC.

The rearrangement joins TRBV10-3 to TRBJ2-1; 11 bases agree with TRBD2. Germline values: CDR1 ENHRY, CDR2 SYGVKD. Trimming cost V 11 bases and J 7 bases; bases outside gene matches: 4. The CDR3 consists of 12 residues. CDR3 DNA: TGTGCCGCAGGGACTAGCGGAAATGAGCAGTTCTTC. Translation gives CAAGTSGNEQFF.

The genes are TRBV18 and TRBJ2-2, with 10 bases matching TRBD1. There are 15 residues in the CDR3. Germline V gene sequence: CDR1 KGHSH, CDR2 LQKENI. The V segment lost 5 bases and the J segment 4 bases; nucleotides outside the gene matches: 4. CDR3 sequence (DNA): TGTGCCAGCTCAAGGGACAGGGGTGTCACCGGGGAGCTGTTTTTT. It codes for CASSRDRGVTGELFF.

The rearrangement links TRBV29-1 to TRBJ2-1; 7 nucleotides line up with TRBD2. With V trimmed by 8 bases and J by 0 bases, 4 bases remained unmatched. Germline values: CDR1 SQVTM, CDR2 ANQGSEA. The CDR3 is 13 amino acids. The CDR3, as DNA: TGCAGCTTAGCGGGCGTCTCCTACAATGAGCAGTTCTTC. This codes for CSLAGVSYNEQFF.

The genes are TRBV11-3 and TRBJ1-1, with D unclear. Per germline, CDR1 SGHNT and CDR2 YENEEA. The CDR3 covers 18 residues. Trimming stripped 1 base from V and 0 bases from J, with 18 bases between. The CDR3 coding sequence is TGTGCCAGCAGCTTAGTAGCTTTTAATCACGGTTTGAACACTGAAGCTTTCTTT. Its translation is CASSLVAFNHGLNTEAFF.

The V and J genes are TRBV6-5 and TRBJ2-7; TRBD2 might be the D (5 bases). The germline CDR1 and CDR2 sequences are MNHEY and SVGAGI. Trimming stripped 2 bases from V and 2 bases from J, with 16 bases between. CDR3 length: 16 amino acids. CDR3 in amino acids: CASSYTRTRYTYEQYF. The CDR3, as DNA: TGTGCCAGCAGTTACACGCGGACTCGATACACCTACGAGCAGTACTTC.

The V and J genes are TRBV19 and TRBJ1-5; tentatively, D is TRBD1 (6 bases). Germline CDR1 reads LNHDA; CDR2 reads SQIVND (reference sequence). There are 16 residues in the CDR3. V was pared by 4 bases and J by 3 bases, with 16 bases between. The CDR3: CASSTQDRPINQPQHF. DNA for the CDR3: TGTGCCAGTAGTACGCAGGACAGACCCATCAATCAGCCCCAGCATTTT.

The gene calls are TRBV25-1 and TRBJ1-5, with 10 bases lining up with TRBD1. Germline V CDR1 and CDR2: MGHDK, SYGVNS. This CDR3 is 16 amino acids long. Trimming removed 8 bases from V and 6 bases from J; junction bases left unmatched: 13. In DNA, the CDR3 is TGTGCCAGCCCTTACCCCGACAGGGGGCGTCTTCAGCCCCAGCATTTT. It is translated as CASPYPDRGRLQPQHF.

The rearrangement links TRBV18 to TRBJ1-2; 9 bases align to TRBD1. CDR1 and CDR2 (germline): KGHSH, LQKENI. The CDR3 runs 14 residues. The V gene end was trimmed by 0 bases and the J gene end by 12 bases; junction bases not matched to a gene: 8. The CDR3 nucleotides read TGTGCCAGCTCACCACCTGGGGGACAGGGCTTGAACACCTTC. Translating it yields CASSPPGGQGLNTF.

As concerns this clone: At one end, the junction sequence differs from germline, possibly due to a read error. The chain recombines TRBV11-1 with TRBJ2-1, with 8 bases identical to TRBD2. The germline V gene encodes CDR1 SGHAT and CDR2 FQDESV (reference sequence). The CDR3 length is 16 residues. In DNA form, the CDR3 reads TGTGCCAGCAGCTTAGATCGGGGGGGGACCTACAATGGGCAGTTCTTC. Translating it yields CASSLDRGGTYNGQFF.

About this clone itself: The sample carries other DNA sequences with the same CDR3. The chain combines TRBV9 with TRBJ1-1; D remains unclear. The V end was cut by 0 bases, the J end by 0 bases, with 6 bases between. CDR3 length equals 14 residues. Germline V gives CDR1 SGDLS, CDR2 YYNGEE. CDR3 sequence (DNA): TGTGCCAGCAGCGTAGGTACGGTGAACACTGAAGCTTTCTTT. Amino acid sequence: CASSVGTVNTEAFF.

In nucleotides, the CDR3 is TGTGCCAGCAGCTTAATAACACTCAAGCCGACTGGCTATGGCTACACCTTC. Translated, it gives CASSLITLKPTGYGYTF. The chain employs TRBV7-8 and TRBJ1-2; D is ambiguous. This CDR3 has 17 residues. Germline CDR1 and CDR2: SGHVS and FQNEAQ. Trimming took off 2 bases at V and 4 bases at J, with 20 bases between the two ends.

The chain combines TRBV27 with TRBJ2-1; tentative D call: TRBD1 (5 bases). The CDR3 contains 13 residues. V lost 5 bases to trimming and J lost 8 bases, with 13 bases between them. Germline CDR1 is MNHEY and CDR2 is SMNVEV (reference sequence). The CDR3 here is CASSGSWGDEQFF. The CDR3 DNA is TGTGCCAGCAGTGGGTCTTGGGGCGATGAGCAGTTCTTC.

The chain joins TRBV7-3 to TRBJ2-7; 9 nucleotides match TRBD1. Germline V gene sequence: CDR1 SGHTA, CDR2 FQGTGA. CDR3 length: 15 amino acids. With V trimmed by 5 bases and J by 0 bases, 5 bases remained unmatched. CDR3 sequence reads: CASSRQGGSSYEQYF. CDR3 in DNA: TGTGCCAGCAGCCGACAGGGGGGGAGCTCCTACGAGCAGTACTTC.

The rearrangement uses TRBV5-1 and TRBJ2-5, with TRBD2 as a possible D gene (6 bases). Germline V gene lookup returns CDR1 SGHRS and CDR2 YFSETQ. The CDR3 is 13 amino acids. V gave up 0 bases and J gave up 5 bases, with 8 bases separating them. The CDR3 DNA reads TGCGCCAGCAGCTTGGGGGGAGGCGAGACCCAGTACTTC. Its protein is CASSLGGGETQYF. Filled out from reference TRBV5-1 and TRBJ2-5, the complete variable domain reads KAGVTQTPRYLIKTRGQQVTLSCSPISGHRSVSWYQQTPGQGLQFLFEYFSETQRNKGNFPGRFSGRQFSNSRSEMNVSTLELGDSALYLCASSLGGGETQYFGPGTRLLVL.

This chain links TRBV6-9 with TRBJ2-7, with D maybe TRBD2 (6 bases). In germline, CDR1 is MNHGY, CDR2 SVAAGI. The CDR3 consists of 15 residues. Trimming removed 4 bases from V and 1 base from J, with 14 bases in between. In nucleotides, the CDR3 is TGTGCCAGCAGTTCATTGGCGGGATTATCCTACGAGCAGTACGTC. Translating it yields CASSSLAGLSYEQYV.

The V call is TRBV19, the J call TRBJ2-1; 13 bases map to TRBD2. The CDR3 covers 20 residues. Trimming removed 4 bases from V and 0 bases from J; junction bases left unmatched: 12. CDR1 and CDR2 (germline): LNHDA, SQIVND (reference sequence). CDR3 residues: CASSTAPGLAGPYSYNEQFF. The CDR3 coding sequence is TGTGCCAGTAGTACCGCCCCGGGACTAGCGGGACCGTACTCCTACAATGAGCAGTTCTTC. The complete variable domain, with remaining parts taken from reference TRBV19 and TRBJ2-1, reads DGGITQSPKYLFRKEGQNVTLSCEQNLNHDAMYWYRQDPGQGLRLIYYSQIVNDFQKGDIAEGYSVSREKKESFPLTVTSAQKNPTAFYLCASSTAPGLAGPYSYNEQFFGPGTRLTVL.

This clone was seen only once. Written as DNA, the CDR3 is TGTGCTAGTGGTTTCCCCGGACTAGCGGAACAAGAGACCCAGTACTTC. Protein sequence: CASGFPGLAEQETQYF. The gene calls are TRBV12-5 and TRBJ2-5, with TRBD2 identical over 10 bases. The V gene's germline CDR1 is LGHNT and CDR2 FRNRAP. Losses at the gene ends were 3 bases for V and 2 bases for J; bases not matched to a gene: 6. There are 16 residues in the CDR3.

This sequence joins TRBV5-1 and TRBJ1-3; 9 positions match TRBD1. The germline CDR1 and CDR2 sequences are SGHRS and YFSETQ. V was pared by 3 bases and J by 3 bases, with 10 bases of the junction left unmatched. The CDR3 covers 17 residues. The CDR3 sequence: CASSSMGQGTGGNTIYF. The CDR3 DNA reads as TGCGCCAGCAGCTCAATGGGACAGGGTACAGGTGGAAACACCATATATTTT.

This clone occurred once. The V gene is TRBV11-3, the J gene TRBJ1-1, with D hard to call. This CDR3 region has 14 residues. V was shortened by 4 bases and J by 0 bases, with 9 bases between the two germline ends. Germline V gives CDR1 SGHNT, CDR2 YENEEA. CDR3 region: CASSSTPMNTEAFF. The CDR3 DNA reads TGTGCCAGCAGCTCGACACCCATGAACACTGAAGCTTTCTTT.

The chain joins TRBV4-1 to TRBJ1-4; D is possibly TRBD1 (5 bases). The germline V and J ends were trimmed by 0 bases and 2 bases, with 10 bases remaining between them. The CDR3 has 16 amino acids. CDR1 and CDR2 from the germline V gene are MGHRA and YSYEKL. In DNA, the CDR3 is TGCGCCAGCAGCCAAGATCGCGGGACCACTAATGAAAAACTGTTTTTT. It specifies CASSQDRGTTNEKLFF.

The rearrangement links TRBV11-1 to TRBJ2-5, with TRBD2 identical over 10 bases. J gave up 6 bases and V 5 bases, and 6 bases lay outside the gene matches. The germline CDR1 and CDR2 sequences are SGHAT and FQDESV (reference sequence). CDR3 length: 14 amino acids. The CDR3 DNA reads as TGTGCCAGCAGCCACGGAGCGGGGGGGAAGACCCAGTACTTC. Its protein is CASSHGAGGKTQYF.